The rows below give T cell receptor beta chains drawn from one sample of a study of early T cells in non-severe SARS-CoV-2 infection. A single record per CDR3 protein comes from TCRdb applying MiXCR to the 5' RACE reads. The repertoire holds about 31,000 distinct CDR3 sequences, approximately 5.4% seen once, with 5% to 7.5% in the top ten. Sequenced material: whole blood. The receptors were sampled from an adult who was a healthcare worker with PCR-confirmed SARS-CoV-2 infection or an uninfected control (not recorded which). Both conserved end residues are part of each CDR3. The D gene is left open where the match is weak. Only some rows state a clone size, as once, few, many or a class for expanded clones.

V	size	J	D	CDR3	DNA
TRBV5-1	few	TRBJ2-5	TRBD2	CASSRLADLRESQYF	TGCGCCAGCTCTAGACTAGCGGATCTAAGAGAGTCCCAGTACTTC
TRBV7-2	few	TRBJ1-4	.	CASSSRTGEGKLFF	TGTGCCAGCAGCTCGCGGACGGGGGAAGGGAAACTGTTTTTT
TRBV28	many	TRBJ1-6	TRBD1	CASRPPGQGNSPLHF	TGTGCCAGCAGACCCCCGGGACAGGGTAATTCACCCCTCCACTTT
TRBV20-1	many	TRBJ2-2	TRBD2	CSARDFAATSAPNTGELFF	TGCAGTGCTAGAGATTTCGCCGCGACTAGCGCTCCGAACACCGGGGAGCTGTTTTTT
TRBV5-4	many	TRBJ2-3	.	CASSSPNGADTQYF	TGTGCCAGCAGCTCCCCGAATGGGGCGGATACGCAGTATTTT
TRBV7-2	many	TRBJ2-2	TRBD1	CASSWDRGTGELFF	TGTGCCAGCAGCTGGGACAGGGGGACCGGGGAGCTGTTTTTT
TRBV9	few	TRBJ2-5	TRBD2	CASSVGPPGLAGQTQYF	TGTGCCAGCAGCGTAGGTCCCCCGGGACTAGCGGGGCAGACCCAGTACTTC
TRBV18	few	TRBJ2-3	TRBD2	CASSPAGADTQYF	TGTGCCAGCTCACCAGCGGGGGCAGATACGCAGTATTTT
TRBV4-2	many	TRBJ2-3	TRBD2	CASSQDIGLAQYF	TGTGCCAGCAGCCAAGACATTGGACTAGCGCAGTATTTT
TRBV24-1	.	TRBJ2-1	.	CATSASALDEQFF	TGTGCCACCAGCGCCTCCGCCCTCGATGAGCAGTTCTTC
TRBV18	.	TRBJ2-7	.	CASSPSIRNEQYF	TGTGCCAGCTCTCCTTCGATTCGGAACGAGCAGTACTTC
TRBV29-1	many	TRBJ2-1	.	CSVREVGAGEQFF	TGCAGCGTTAGAGAGGTGGGGGCAGGTGAGCAGTTCTTC
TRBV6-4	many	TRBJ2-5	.	CASTVPVGIAETQYF	TGTGCCAGCACCGTACCTGTGGGGATAGCAGAGACCCAGTACTTC
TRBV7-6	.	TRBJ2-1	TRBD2	CVSSRSFGTSNEQFF	TGTGTCAGCAGCCGTTCTTTCGGGACTAGCAATGAGCAGTTCTTC
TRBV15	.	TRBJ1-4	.	CATSSDPQGINEKLFF	TGTGCCACCAGCAGCGATCCCCAGGGGATTAATGAAAAACTGTTTTTT
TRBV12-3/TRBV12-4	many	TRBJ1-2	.	CASSQTTNYGYTF	TGTGCCAGCAGCCAAACCACTAACTATGGCTACACCTTC
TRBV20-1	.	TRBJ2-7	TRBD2	CSASAGGLAGDEQYF	TGCAGTGCTAGCGCAGGGGGACTAGCGGGAGACGAGCAGTACTTC
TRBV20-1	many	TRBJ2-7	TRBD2	CSARSPGLAGGKSSSYEQYF	TGCAGTGCTAGGTCCCCGGGACTAGCGGGAGGGAAGTCTAGCTCCTACGAGCAGTACTTC
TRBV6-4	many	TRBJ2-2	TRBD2	CASSVGGDTGELFF	TGTGCCAGCAGTGTTGGGGGGGACACCGGGGAGCTGTTTTTT
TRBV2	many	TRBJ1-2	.	CASSEVQDNYGYTF	TGTGCCAGCAGTGAAGTGCAGGATAACTATGGCTACACCTTC
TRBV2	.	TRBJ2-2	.	CASSVGAPPTGELFF	TGTGCCAGCAGTGTTGGGGCCCCACCCACCGGGGAGCTGTTTTTT
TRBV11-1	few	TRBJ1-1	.	CASSFLLLGTEAFF	TGTGCCAGCAGCTTCCTACTACTGGGCACTGAAGCTTTCTTT
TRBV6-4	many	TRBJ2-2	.	CASSDSFPGELFF	TGTGCCAGCAGTGACTCGTTCCCCGGGGAGCTGTTTTTT
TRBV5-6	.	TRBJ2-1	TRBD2	CASSLAGTSGYNEQFF	TGTGCCAGCAGCTTGGCAGGGACTAGCGGATACAATGAGCAGTTCTTC
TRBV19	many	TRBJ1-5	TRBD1	CASAYGTGGNQPQHF	TGTGCCAGTGCTTACGGGACAGGAGGCAATCAGCCCCAGCATTTT
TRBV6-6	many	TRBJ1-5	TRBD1	CASSYRQGDQPQHF	TGTGCCAGCAGTTACCGGCAGGGGGACCAGCCCCAGCATTTT
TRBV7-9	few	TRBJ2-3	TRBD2	CASSQLGLAGGATDTQYF	TGTGCCAGCAGCCAACTGGGACTAGCGGGAGGCGCCACAGATACGCAGTATTTT
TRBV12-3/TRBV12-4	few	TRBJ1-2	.	CASSEEQGFGYGYTF	TGTGCCAGCAGTGAAGAACAGGGATTCGGCTATGGCTACACCTTC
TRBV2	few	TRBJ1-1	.	CASNREKNTEAFF	TGTGCCAGCAACAGGGAGAAGAACACTGAAGCTTTCTTT
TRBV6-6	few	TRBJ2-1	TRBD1	CASRPGRTGGASIGNEQFF	TGTGCCAGCAGACCAGGGAGAACAGGGGGCGCAAGCATAGGCAATGAGCAGTTCTTC
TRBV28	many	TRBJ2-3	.	CASSIPRAADTQYF	TGTGCCAGCAGTATCCCTCGGGCTGCAGATACGCAGTATTTT
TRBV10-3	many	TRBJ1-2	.	CAIRDVGRPAYGYTF	TGTGCCATCAGGGACGTGGGCAGGCCCGCCTATGGCTACACCTTC
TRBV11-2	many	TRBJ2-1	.	CASTTLGRGLQNYNEQFF	TGTGCCAGCACCACATTAGGGCGAGGACTCCAAAACTACAATGAGCAGTTCTTC
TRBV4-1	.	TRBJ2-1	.	CASSQDRRQFF	TGCGCCAGCAGCCAAGATAGGAGACAGTTCTTC
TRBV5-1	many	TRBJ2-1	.	CASSPLPLPPNEQFF	TGCGCCAGCAGCCCCCTCCCACTTCCCCCCAATGAGCAGTTCTTC
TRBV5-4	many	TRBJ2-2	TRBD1	CASSRTTGNPGELFF	TGTGCCAGCAGCCGCACGACAGGGAACCCCGGGGAGCTGTTTTTT
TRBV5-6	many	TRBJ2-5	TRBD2	CASSLASGRSQETQYF	TGTGCCAGCAGCCTTGCTAGCGGGAGGTCCCAAGAGACCCAGTACTTC
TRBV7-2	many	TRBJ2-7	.	CASSLADGGEQYF	TGTGCCAGCAGCTTAGCGGATGGGGGGGAGCAGTACTTC
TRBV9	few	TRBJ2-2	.	CASSVATGQAPGELFF	TGTGCCAGCAGCGTAGCTACAGGGCAGGCCCCCGGGGAGCTGTTTTTT
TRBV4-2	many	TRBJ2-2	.	CASSHGGVRTGELFF	TGTGCCAGCAGCCATGGAGGGGTTCGGACCGGGGAGCTGTTTTTT
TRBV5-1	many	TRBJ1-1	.	CASSLTGTGNTEAFF	TGCGCCAGCAGCTTGACGGGTACAGGGAACACTGAAGCTTTCTTT